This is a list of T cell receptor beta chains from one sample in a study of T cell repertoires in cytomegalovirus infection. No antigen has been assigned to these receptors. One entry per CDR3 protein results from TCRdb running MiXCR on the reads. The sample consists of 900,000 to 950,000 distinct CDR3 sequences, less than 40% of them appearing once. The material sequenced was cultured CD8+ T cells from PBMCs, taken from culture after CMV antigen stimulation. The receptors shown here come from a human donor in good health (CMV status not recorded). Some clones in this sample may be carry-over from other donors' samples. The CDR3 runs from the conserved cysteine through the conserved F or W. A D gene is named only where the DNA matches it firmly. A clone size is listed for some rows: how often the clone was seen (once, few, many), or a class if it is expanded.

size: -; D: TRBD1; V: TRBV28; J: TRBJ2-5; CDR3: CASSTAGTGKETQYF; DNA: TGTGCCAGCAGTACTGCCGGGACAGGAAAAGAGACCCAGTACTTC
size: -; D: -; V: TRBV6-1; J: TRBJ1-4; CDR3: CASSEVTPKVGTRDEKLFF; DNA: TGTGCCAGCAGTGAAGTAACTCCGAAGGTCGGGACACGGGATGAAAAACTGTTTTTT
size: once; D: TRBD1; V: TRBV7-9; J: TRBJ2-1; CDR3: CASSLLRTGGNEQFF; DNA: TGTGCCAGCAGCTTACTAAGGACAGGCGGGAATGAGCAGTTCTTC
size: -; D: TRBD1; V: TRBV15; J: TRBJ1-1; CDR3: CATSRERDRGRIGEAFF; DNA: TGTGCCACCAGCAGGGAGCGGGACAGGGGACGTATTGGTGAAGCTTTCTTT
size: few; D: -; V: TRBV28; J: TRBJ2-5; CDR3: CASSLKGLQETQYF; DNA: TGTGCCAGCAGTTTAAAAGGACTTCAAGAGACCCAGTACTTC
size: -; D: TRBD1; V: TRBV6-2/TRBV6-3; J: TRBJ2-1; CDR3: CASRLRPGQGPNEQFF; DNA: TGTGCCAGCAGGCTCCGACCGGGACAGGGGCCAAATGAGCAGTTCTTC
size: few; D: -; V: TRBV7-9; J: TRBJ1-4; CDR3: CASTPVPGSPRRDNEKLFF; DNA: TGTGCCAGCACCCCAGTCCCAGGGTCCCCCAGGAGGGACAATGAAAAACTGTTTTTT
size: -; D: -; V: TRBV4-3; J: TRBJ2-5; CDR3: CASSQGRADHETQYF; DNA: TGCGCCAGCAGCCAAGGGAGGGCAGACCACGAGACCCAGTACTTC
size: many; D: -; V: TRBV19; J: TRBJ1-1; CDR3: CASSIVTTNTEAFF; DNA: TGTGCCAGTAGTATAGTGACAACGAACACTGAAGCTTTCTTT
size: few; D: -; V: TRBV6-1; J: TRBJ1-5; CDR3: CASRLIRGDQPQHF; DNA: TGTGCCAGCAGACTTATCAGGGGTGATCAGCCCCAGCATTTT
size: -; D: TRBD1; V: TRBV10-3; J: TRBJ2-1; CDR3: CAITEETGVDNEQFF; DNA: TGTGCCATCACTGAGGAGACAGGGGTAGACAATGAGCAGTTCTTC
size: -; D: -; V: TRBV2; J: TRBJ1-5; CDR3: CASSEVRSYSNQPQHF; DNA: TGTGCCAGCAGTGAAGTCAGGAGTTATAGCAATCAGCCCCAGCATTTT
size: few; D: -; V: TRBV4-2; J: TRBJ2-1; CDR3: CASSQVLKKVSQKGNEQFF; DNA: TGTGCCAGCAGCCAAGTGTTAAAGAAAGTGAGCCAAAAGGGAAATGAGCAGTTCTTC
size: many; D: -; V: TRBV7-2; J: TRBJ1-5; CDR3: CASSLRQRSNQPQHF; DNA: TGTGCCAGCAGCTTGAGACAGCGTAGCAATCAGCCCCAGCATTTT
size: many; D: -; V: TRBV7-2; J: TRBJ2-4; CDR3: CASSSRQAKNIQYF; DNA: TGTGCCAGCAGCTCCCGACAAGCCAAAAACATTCAGTACTTC
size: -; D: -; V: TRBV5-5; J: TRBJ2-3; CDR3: CASSLVSGGRTDTQYF; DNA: TGTGCCAGCAGCTTGGTCTCGGGGGGCCGGACAGATACGCAGTATTTT
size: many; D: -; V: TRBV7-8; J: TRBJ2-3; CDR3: CASSLGALGAGGLTTQYF; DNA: TGTGCCAGCAGCTTAGGAGCTTTGGGGGCTGGGGGACTGACTACGCAGTATTTT
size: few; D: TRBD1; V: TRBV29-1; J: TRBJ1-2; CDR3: CSAPGQGANGYTF; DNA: TGCAGCGCCCCCGGACAGGGGGCAAATGGCTACACCTTC
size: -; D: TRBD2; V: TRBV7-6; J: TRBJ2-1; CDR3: CASSWAAGGFYNEQFF; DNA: TGTGCCAGCAGCTGGGCGGCGGGGGGATTTTACAATGAGCAGTTCTTC
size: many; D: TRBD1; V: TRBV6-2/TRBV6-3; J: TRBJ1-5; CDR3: CASSTWDRIYSNQPQHF; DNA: TGTGCCAGCAGTACCTGGGACAGGATCTATAGCAATCAGCCCCAGCATTTT
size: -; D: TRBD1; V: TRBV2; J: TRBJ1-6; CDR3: CASSPLTGGSPNSPLHF; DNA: TGTGCCAGCAGTCCACTGACAGGGGGGAGTCCTAATTCACCCCTCCACTTT
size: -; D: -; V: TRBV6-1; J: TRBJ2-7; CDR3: CASSDQQGYEQYF; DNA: TGTGCCAGCAGTGACCAACAGGGCTACGAGCAGTACTTC
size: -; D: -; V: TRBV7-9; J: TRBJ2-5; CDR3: CASSPGKGVPSQETQYF; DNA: TGTGCCAGCAGCCCCGGGAAGGGAGTTCCCAGCCAAGAGACCCAGTACTTC
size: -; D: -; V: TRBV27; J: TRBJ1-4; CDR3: CASSLVGRNEKLFF; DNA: TGTGCCAGCAGTTTAGTGGGGCGTAATGAAAAACTGTTTTTT
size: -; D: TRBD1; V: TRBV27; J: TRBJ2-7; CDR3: CASSPRTGGPMSSYEQYF; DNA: TGTGCCAGCAGTCCCAGGACAGGTGGCCCAATGAGCTCCTACGAGCAGTACTTC
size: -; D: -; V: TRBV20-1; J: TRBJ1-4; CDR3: CSARWDDRIEKLFF; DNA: TGCAGTGCTAGATGGGATGACAGAATTGAAAAACTGTTTTTT
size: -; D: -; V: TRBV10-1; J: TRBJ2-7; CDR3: CASSETSFSGYEQYF; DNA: TGCGCCAGCAGTGAGACCAGCTTCTCTGGGTACGAGCAGTACTTC
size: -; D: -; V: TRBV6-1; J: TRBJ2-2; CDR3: CASSEAVWATNTGELFF; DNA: TGTGCCAGCAGTGAAGCCGTGTGGGCGACGAACACCGGGGAGCTGTTTTTT
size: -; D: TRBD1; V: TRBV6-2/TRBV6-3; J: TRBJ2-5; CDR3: CASRALDRVETQYF; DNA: TGTGCCAGCAGGGCCCTAGACAGGGTGGAGACCCAGTACTTC
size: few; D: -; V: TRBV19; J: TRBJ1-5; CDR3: CASKDTAQPQHF; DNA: TGTGCCAGTAAGGACACGGCTCAGCCCCAGCATTTT
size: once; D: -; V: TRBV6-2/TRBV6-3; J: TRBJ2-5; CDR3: CASSHRVQETQYF; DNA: TGTGCCAGCAGTCACAGGGTCCAAGAGACCCAGTACTTC
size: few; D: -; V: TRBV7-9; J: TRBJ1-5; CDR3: CASSLGHSGQPQHF; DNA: TGTGCCAGCAGTCTGGGGCATTCGGGTCAGCCCCAGCATTTT
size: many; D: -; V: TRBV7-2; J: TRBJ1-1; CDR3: CASSLSGVNTEAFF; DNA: TGTGCCAGCAGCTTATCAGGAGTGAACACTGAAGCTTTCTTT
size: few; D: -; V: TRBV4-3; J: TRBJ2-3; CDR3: CASSQEEDFADTQYF; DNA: TGCGCCAGCAGCCAAGAGGAGGATTTCGCAGATACGCAGTATTTT